This passage covers 5 T cell receptor beta chains from one sample sequenced in a study of T cell repertoires in cytomegalovirus infection. TCRdb redid the calling of the reads with MiXCR, one entry per CDR3 protein. This sample yields almost 550,000 distinct CDR3 sequences, of which approximately 16% are seen a single time; 20% to 30% belongs to the top ten. The sequencing sample was made of CD8+ T cells from PBMCs. The receptors originated from a human donor in good health (CMV status not recorded). Some clones in this sample may be carry-over from other donors' samples.

V gene TRBV4-1 combines with J gene TRBJ2-2; D might be TRBD1 (5 bases). The CDR3 runs to 15 residues. Germline CDR1 reads MGHRA; CDR2 reads YSYEKL. V gave up 2 bases and J gave up 2 bases, with 9 bases separating them. The CDR3 DNA follows: TGCGCCAGCAGCCAACCGGACACCAACACCGGGGAGCTGTTTTTT. This translates into CASSQPDTNTGELFF.

V usage is TRBV5-5 and J usage is TRBJ2-7; D not certain. V gave up 0 bases and J gave up 2 bases, with 15 bases separating them. Germline loops: CDR1 SGHKS, CDR2 YYEKEE (reference sequence). CDR3 length: 16 amino acids. CDR3 in DNA: TGTGCCAGCAGCTTGGAGGGTGGCCCAAGGACCTACGAGCAGTACTTC. Its translation is CASSLEGGPRTYEQYF.

V gene TRBV9 combines with J gene TRBJ2-5; D is ambiguous. The CDR3 is 15 amino acids. V was cut by 2 bases and J by 1 base, with 12 bases left in between. The germline gives CDR1 SGDLS, CDR2 YYNGEE. The CDR3 reads CASSVSGRFQETQYF. The CDR3 DNA reads as TGTGCCAGCAGCGTGTCAGGCCGATTCCAAGAGACCCAGTACTTC.

This clonotype was seen only a few times. V usage is TRBV7-9 and J usage is TRBJ1-3, with a tentative D call TRBD1 (5 bases). CDR3 size: 14 residues. The V end lost 0 bases, the J end lost 4 bases, and 7 bases lay between the germline ends. The germline gives CDR1 SEHNR, CDR2 FQNEAQ (reference sequence). In DNA form, the CDR3 reads TGTGCCAGCAGCTTAGCCAGGGAAGGAAACACCATATATTTT. As protein: CASSLAREGNTIYF.

The chain is built from TRBV9 and TRBJ2-1; no definite D call. CDR1 and CDR2 from the germline V gene are SGDLS and YYNGEE. Trimming took 10 bases from V and 8 from J, leaving 16 bases between them. The CDR3 sequence is 12 residues long. Here the CDR3 reads CASSTAVDEQFF. Here the CDR3 DNA reads TGTGCCTCGTCAACCGCTGTGGATGAGCAGTTCTTC.